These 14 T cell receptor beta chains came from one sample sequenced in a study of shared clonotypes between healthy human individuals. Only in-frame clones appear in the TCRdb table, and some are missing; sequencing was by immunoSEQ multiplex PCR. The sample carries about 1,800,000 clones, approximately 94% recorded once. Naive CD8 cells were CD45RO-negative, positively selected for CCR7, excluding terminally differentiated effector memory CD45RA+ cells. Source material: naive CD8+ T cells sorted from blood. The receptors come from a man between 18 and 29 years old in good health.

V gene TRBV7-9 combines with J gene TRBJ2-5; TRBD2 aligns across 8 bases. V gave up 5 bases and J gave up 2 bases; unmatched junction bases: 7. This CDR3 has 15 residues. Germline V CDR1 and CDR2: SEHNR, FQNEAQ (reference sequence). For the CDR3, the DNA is TGTGCCAGCAGCCCCTCGACTAGCGAGCAAGAGACCCAGTACTTC. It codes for CASSPSTSEQETQYF.

The CDR3 is CASSPTGASSSLHF. The CDR3, as DNA: TGTGCCAGCAGTCCCACAGGGGCTAGTTCGTCCCTCCACTTT. The gene calls are TRBV6-5 and TRBJ1-6; the match to TRBD1 covers 7 bases. Trimming cost V 5 bases and J 14 bases; bases outside gene matches: 12. Germline CDR1 MNHEY, CDR2 SVGAGI. This CDR3 contains 14 residues.

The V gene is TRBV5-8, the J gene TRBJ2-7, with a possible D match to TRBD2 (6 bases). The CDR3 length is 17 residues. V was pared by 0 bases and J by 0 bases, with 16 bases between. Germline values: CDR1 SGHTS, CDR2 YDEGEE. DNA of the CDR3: TGTGCCAGCAGCTTGGTCGAGGGAGGCCTTAGCTCCTACGAGCAGTACTTC. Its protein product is CASSLVEGGLSSYEQYF. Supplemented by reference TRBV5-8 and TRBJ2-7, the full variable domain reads EAGVTQSPTHLIKTRGQQATLRCSPISGHTSVYWYQQALGLGLQFLLWYDEGEERNRGNFPPRFSGRQFPNYSSELNVNALELEDSALYLCASSLVEGGLSSYEQYFGPGTRLTVT.

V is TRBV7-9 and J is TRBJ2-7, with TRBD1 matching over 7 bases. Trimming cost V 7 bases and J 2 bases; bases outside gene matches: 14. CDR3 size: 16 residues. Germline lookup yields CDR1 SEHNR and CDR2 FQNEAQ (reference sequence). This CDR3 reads CASTRSEGQGAYEQYF. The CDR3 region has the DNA TGTGCCAGCACCCGATCTGAGGGGCAGGGGGCCTACGAGCAGTACTTC.

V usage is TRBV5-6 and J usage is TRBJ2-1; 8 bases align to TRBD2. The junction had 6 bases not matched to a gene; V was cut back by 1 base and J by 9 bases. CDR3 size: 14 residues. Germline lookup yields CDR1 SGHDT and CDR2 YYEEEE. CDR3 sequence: CASSLTLAASEQFF. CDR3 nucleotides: TGTGCCAGCAGCTTGACACTAGCGGCCTCTGAGCAGTTCTTC.

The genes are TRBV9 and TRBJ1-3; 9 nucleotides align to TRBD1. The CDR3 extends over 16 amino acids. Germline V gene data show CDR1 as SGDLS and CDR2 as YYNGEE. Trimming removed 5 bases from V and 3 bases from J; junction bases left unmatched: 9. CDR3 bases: TGTGCCAGCAGTTTTACAGGGGGCAGTGATGGAAACACCATATATTTT. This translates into CASSFTGGSDGNTIYF.

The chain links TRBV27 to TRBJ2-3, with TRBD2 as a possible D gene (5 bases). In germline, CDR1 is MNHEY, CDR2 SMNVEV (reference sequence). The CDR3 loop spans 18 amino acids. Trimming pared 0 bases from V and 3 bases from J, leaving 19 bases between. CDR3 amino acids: CASSLSQDRADQTDTQYF. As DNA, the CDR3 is TGTGCCAGCAGTTTATCACAAGATAGAGCGGACCAAACAGATACGCAGTATTTT.

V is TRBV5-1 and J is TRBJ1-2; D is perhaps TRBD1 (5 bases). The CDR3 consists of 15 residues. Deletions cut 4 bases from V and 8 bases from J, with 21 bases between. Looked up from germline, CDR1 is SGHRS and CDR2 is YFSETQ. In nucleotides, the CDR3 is TGCGCCAGCAGCCCTGGCAGGGAGTCTTGGGACGGCTACACCTTC. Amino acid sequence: CASSPGRESWDGYTF.

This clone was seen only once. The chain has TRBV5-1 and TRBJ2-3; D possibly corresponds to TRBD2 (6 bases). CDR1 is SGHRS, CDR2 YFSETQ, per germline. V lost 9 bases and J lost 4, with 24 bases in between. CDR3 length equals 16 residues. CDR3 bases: TGCGCCACCAAGCTCGGTCCGGGAGATAGCGCAGATACGCAGTATTTT. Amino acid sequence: CATKLGPGDSADTQYF.

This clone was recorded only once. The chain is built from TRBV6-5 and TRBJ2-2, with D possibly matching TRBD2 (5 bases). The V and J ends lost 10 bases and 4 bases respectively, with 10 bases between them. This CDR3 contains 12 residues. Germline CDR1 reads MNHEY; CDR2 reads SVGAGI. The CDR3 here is CATNGVTGELFF. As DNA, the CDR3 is TGTGCCACCAACGGGGTCACCGGGGAGCTGTTTTTT.

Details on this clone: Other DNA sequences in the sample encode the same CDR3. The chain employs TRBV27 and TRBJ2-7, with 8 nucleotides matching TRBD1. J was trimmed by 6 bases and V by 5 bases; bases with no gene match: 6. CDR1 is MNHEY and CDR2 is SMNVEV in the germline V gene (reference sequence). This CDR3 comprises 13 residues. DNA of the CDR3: TGTGCCAGCAGTCTCGACAGGGGACTCGAGCAGTACTTC. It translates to CASSLDRGLEQYF.

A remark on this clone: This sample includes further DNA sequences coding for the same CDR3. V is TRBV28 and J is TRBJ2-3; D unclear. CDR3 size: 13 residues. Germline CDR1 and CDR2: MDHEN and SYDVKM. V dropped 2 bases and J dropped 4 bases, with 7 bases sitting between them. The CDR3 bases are TGTGCCAGCAGTTTAGAAGGTGCAGATACGCAGTATTTT. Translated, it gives CASSLEGADTQYF.

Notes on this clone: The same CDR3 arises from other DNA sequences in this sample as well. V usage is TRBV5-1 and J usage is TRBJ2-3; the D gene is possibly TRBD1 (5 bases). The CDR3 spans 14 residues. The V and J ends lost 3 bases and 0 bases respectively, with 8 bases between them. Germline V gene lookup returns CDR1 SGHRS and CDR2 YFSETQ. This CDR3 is CASSSAGSTDTQYF. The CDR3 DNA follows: TGCGCCAGCAGCTCCGCAGGGAGCACAGATACGCAGTATTTT.

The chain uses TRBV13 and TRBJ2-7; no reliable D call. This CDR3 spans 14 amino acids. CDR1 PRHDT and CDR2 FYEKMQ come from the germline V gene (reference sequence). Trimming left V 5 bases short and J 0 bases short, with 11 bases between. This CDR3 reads CASSAVGPSYEQYF. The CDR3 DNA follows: TGTGCCAGCAGCGCGGTCGGCCCCTCCTACGAGCAGTACTTC.